These T cell receptor beta chains were read from a single sample in a study of T cell repertoires in cytomegalovirus infection. TCRdb processed the reads anew with MiXCR; each CDR3 protein has one entry. Among approximately 500,000 distinct CDR3 sequences listed, about 11% were seen once. The source material was PBMCs. The receptors stem from a human donor in good health (CMV status not recorded). Some clones in this sample may be carry-over from other donors' samples. Each CDR3 is given with its conserved first and last residue. A D gene is named only where the DNA matches it firmly. The listing skips clone size in some rows; elsewhere it reads once, few, many or a size class.

j_call clone_size v_call d_call cdr3_aa cdr3_nt
TRBJ2-7 few TRBV6-2/TRBV6-3 . CASSYRGRAQIVEQYF TGTGCCAGCAGTTACCGAGGACGGGCGCAAATAGTCGAGCAGTACTTC
TRBJ1-1 many TRBV9 . CASSPRSGEDTEAFF TGTGCCAGCAGCCCCCGTTCAGGGGAGGACACTGAAGCTTTCTTT
TRBJ2-7 many TRBV28 TRBD1 CASSFSGTGKIEQYF TGTGCCAGCAGTTTTTCCGGGACAGGGAAGATCGAGCAGTACTTC
TRBJ2-5 many TRBV12-3/TRBV12-4 . CASRPEGETQYF TGTGCCAGCAGGCCGGAAGGAGAGACCCAGTACTTC
TRBJ2-7 . TRBV12-3/TRBV12-4 . CASSLNAHEQYF TGTGCCAGCAGTTTAAACGCGCACGAGCAGTACTTC
TRBJ1-4 many TRBV7-9 . CASSPVTGPNEKLFF TGTGCCAGCAGTCCCGTGACAGGACCTAATGAAAAACTGTTTTTT
TRBJ2-5 few TRBV28 TRBD2 CASSRAGNQETQYF TGTGCCAGCAGTAGAGCGGGGAACCAAGAGACCCAGTACTTC
TRBJ2-7 many TRBV7-6 TRBD1 CASSDWGTGSYEQYF TGTGCCAGCAGCGACTGGGGGACAGGCTCCTACGAGCAGTACTTC
TRBJ1-1 many TRBV28 TRBD1 CASSSRTGASPFNTEAFF TGTGCCAGCAGTTCACGGACAGGGGCCTCTCCCTTTAACACTGAAGCTTTCTTT
TRBJ2-2 many TRBV27 . CASSPGSPNTGELFF TGTGCCAGCAGCCCCGGGAGCCCGAACACCGGGGAGCTGTTTTTT
TRBJ1-2 many TRBV12-3/TRBV12-4 TRBD1 CASGTDNYGYTF TGTGCCAGCGGGACAGATAACTATGGCTACACCTTC
TRBJ2-6 many TRBV27 . CASSPRIRAGANVLTF TGTGCCAGCAGTCCTCGGATTAGGGCTGGGGCCAACGTCCTGACTTTC
TRBJ2-5 few TRBV11-2 . CASSLGIETQYF TGTGCCAGCAGCTTGGGTATAGAGACCCAGTACTTC
TRBJ1-3 few TRBV25-1 . CASTEGLENTIYF TGTGCCAGCACCGAGGGGCTAGAGAACACCATATATTTT
TRBJ2-7 . TRBV6-1 TRBD2 CASSGRGLVDF TGTGCCAGCAGTGGTAGAGGACTAGTCGACTTC
TRBJ1-2 . TRBV19 . CASSFDRFYGYTF TGTGCCAGTAGTTTCGACAGGTTCTATGGCTACACCTTC
TRBJ2-5 many TRBV4-1 TRBD2 CASSPLGLAGGETQYF TGCGCCAGCAGCCCGCTGGGACTAGCGGGAGGAGAGACCCAGTACTTC
TRBJ2-1 many TRBV27 . CASSLSGLGGFYNEQFF TGTGCCAGCAGTTTATCGGGGTTGGGGGGCTTCTACAATGAGCAGTTCTTC
TRBJ2-5 . TRBV6-1 . CASSDSLGSLQETQYF TGTGCCAGCAGTGATTCTCTAGGGAGCCTCCAAGAGACCCAGTACTTC
TRBJ2-5 many TRBV12-3/TRBV12-4 TRBD1 CASSSTGGAETQYF TGTGCCAGCAGTTCGACAGGGGGCGCAGAGACCCAGTACTTC
TRBJ2-5 few TRBV6-2/TRBV6-3 TRBD2 CASVRGADQETQYF TGTGCCAGCGTGCGGGGGGCCGACCAAGAGACCCAGTACTTC
TRBJ1-4 few TRBV5-6 . CASSSEVDLLRSEKLFF TGTGCCAGCAGTTCAGAGGTGGACCTTTTGAGGTCTGAAAAACTGTTTTTT
TRBJ2-6 many TRBV18 TRBD1 CASSPWDRDISGANVLTF TGTGCCAGCTCACCCTGGGACAGGGACATATCTGGGGCCAACGTCCTGACTTTC
TRBJ1-4 . TRBV30 . CAFRTGTNEKLFF TGTGCCTTCCGGACGGGAACTAATGAAAAACTGTTTTTT
TRBJ1-5 many TRBV6-1 TRBD1 CASRFRQGANQPQHF TGTGCCAGCAGGTTTAGACAGGGGGCCAATCAGCCCCAGCATTTT
TRBJ2-4 many TRBV7-8 . CASSAGHPLAKNIQYF TGTGCCAGCAGCGCGGGACACCCCTTAGCCAAAAACATTCAGTACTTC
TRBJ1-6 many TRBV7-3 . CASSLRGMGNSPLHF TGTGCCAGCAGCTTAAGGGGCATGGGGAATTCACCCCTCCACTTT
TRBJ1-1 few TRBV7-9 . CASSLTGGPLEAFF TGTGCCAGCAGCTTGACGGGGGGCCCACTTGAAGCTTTCTTT
TRBJ2-1 many TRBV19 TRBD1 CASSQPPGTGYNEQFF TGTGCCAGTAGTCAGCCCCCCGGGACAGGCTACAATGAGCAGTTCTTC
TRBJ2-7 many TRBV6-5 TRBD1 CASSYSRGGTYEQYF TGTGCCAGCAGTTACTCGAGAGGGGGCACATACGAGCAGTACTTC
TRBJ1-1 . TRBV19 . CASSDGQKMNTEAFF TGTGCCAGTAGTGACGGACAGAAGATGAACACTGAAGCTTTCTTT
TRBJ1-6 few TRBV28 TRBD1 CASSLTGQGGSPLHF TGTGCCAGCAGTTTGACGGGACAGGGAGGGTCACCCCTCCACTTT
TRBJ2-5 many TRBV5-1 TRBD2 CASSLTSGRAQETQYF TGCGCCAGCAGCTTGACGAGCGGGAGGGCCCAAGAGACCCAGTACTTC
TRBJ2-2 . TRBV3-1 . CASSQRDRTNTGELFF TGTGCCAGCAGCCAAAGAGACAGAACTAACACCGGGGAGCTGTTTTTT
TRBJ2-4 many TRBV6-1 . CASRRFESGAKNIQYF TGTGCCAGCAGGAGGTTCGAATCCGGAGCCAAAAACATTCAGTACTTC
TRBJ2-3 many TRBV7-9 . CAITDTQYF TGTGCCATCACAGATACGCAGTATTTT
TRBJ1-5 many TRBV7-3 . CASTTNGGQPQHF TGTGCCAGCACCACAAACGGGGGCCAGCCCCAGCATTTT
TRBJ1-2 few TRBV28 TRBD1 CASSSPSSRDSNYGYTF TGTGCCAGCAGTTCACCCTCGTCCCGGGACAGTAACTATGGCTACACCTTC
TRBJ1-1 . TRBV29-1 . CSVVWSERLRGIAKAEAFF TGCAGCGTTGTTTGGAGTGAAAGATTGCGTGGGATAGCGAAGGCTGAAGCTTTCTTT
TRBJ1-1 . TRBV20-1 . CSASNRRATEAFF TGCAGTGCTAGTAACAGGAGGGCCACTGAAGCTTTCTTT
TRBJ2-2 few TRBV7-6 . CASSTRENTGELFF TGTGCCAGCAGCACCCGCGAGAACACCGGGGAGCTGTTTTTT
TRBJ1-2 . TRBV19 . CASSIGDGPYGYTF TGTGCCAGTAGTATTGGGGACGGACCTTATGGCTACACCTTC
TRBJ1-5 . TRBV5-1 . CASSLTGGHNQPQHF TGCGCCAGCAGCTTGACCGGGGGGCACAATCAGCCCCAGCATTTT
TRBJ1-1 . TRBV25-1 . CASSAGGATEAFF TGTGCCAGCAGTGCCGGGGGGGCGACTGAAGCTTTCTTT
TRBJ2-7 many TRBV11-2 TRBD1 CASSLDRQGNEQYF TGTGCCAGCAGCTTAGATCGACAGGGAAACGAGCAGTACTTC
TRBJ1-2 many TRBV12-3/TRBV12-4 . CASTPFRGAGGYTF TGTGCCAGCACCCCTTTTCGGGGGGCTGGGGGCTACACCTTC
TRBJ1-5 . TRBV19 . CASSGSGGGQPQHF TGTGCCAGTAGCGGCTCGGGGGGAGGTCAGCCCCAGCATTTT
TRBJ2-7 many TRBV6-6 . CASSVSPGSYEQYF TGTGCCAGCAGTGTATCCCCCGGGAGCTACGAGCAGTACTTC
TRBJ1-6 . TRBV6-6 TRBD1 CASSGGQGHNSPLHF TGTGCCAGCAGTGGGGGACAGGGGCATAATTCACCCCTCCACTTT
TRBJ2-2 many TRBV7-7 . CASSPQVGNTGELFF TGTGCTAGCAGCCCCCAGGTCGGGAACACCGGGGAGCTGTTTTTT
TRBJ2-3 many TRBV27 . CASSGGWNWERTDTQYF TGTGCCAGCAGTGGGGGGTGGAACTGGGAGCGCACAGATACGCAGTATTTT
TRBJ2-7 . TRBV3-1 TRBD2 CASSQFPREASSYEQYF TGTGCCAGCAGCCAATTTCCGCGGGAGGCCTCTTCCTACGAGCAGTACTTC
TRBJ2-3 many TRBV10-3 TRBD2 CAIRGLAGGSTDTQYF TGTGCCATCAGAGGGCTAGCGGGGGGGAGCACAGATACGCAGTATTTT